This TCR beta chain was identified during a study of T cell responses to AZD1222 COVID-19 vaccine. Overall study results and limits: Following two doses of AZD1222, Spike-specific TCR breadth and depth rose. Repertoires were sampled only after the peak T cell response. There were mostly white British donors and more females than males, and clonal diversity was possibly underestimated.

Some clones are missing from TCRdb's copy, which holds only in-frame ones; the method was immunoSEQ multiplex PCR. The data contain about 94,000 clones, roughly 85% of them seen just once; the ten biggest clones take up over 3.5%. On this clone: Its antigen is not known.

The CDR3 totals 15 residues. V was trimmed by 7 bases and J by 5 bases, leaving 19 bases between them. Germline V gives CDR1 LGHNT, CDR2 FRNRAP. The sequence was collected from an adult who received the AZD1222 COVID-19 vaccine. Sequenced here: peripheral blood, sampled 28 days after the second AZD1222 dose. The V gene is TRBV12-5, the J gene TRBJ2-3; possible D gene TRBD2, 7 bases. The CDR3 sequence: CASEVGGPTRDTQYF. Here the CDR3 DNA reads TGTGCTAGTGAGGTCGGGGGGCCAACTCGAGATACGCAGTATTTT.